This T cell receptor beta chain was observed in a study of T cell responses to AZD1222 COVID-19 vaccine. Germline CDR1 and CDR2: MDHEN and SYDVKM. This CDR3 spans 15 amino acids. V lost 1 base, J lost 3 bases, and 11 bases lay in between. A remark on this clone: What it binds is not known.

Study results and limitations: Spike regions recognized by vaccine-associated CD4 TCRs spanned the protein, led by 160-218 and 743-854. Females made up more of the donors, who were largely white British, and clonal diversity may have come out too low. Without day 14 samples, only post-peak T cell repertoires were studied. Baseline seropositives among AZD1222 recipients totaled only 5 to 7.

TCRdb's table, derived via immunoSEQ multiplex PCR, lists solely in-frame clones and lacks some. The sample records under 130,000 clones, around 89% being singletons. This sequence was found in an adult in good health. This sequence joins TRBV28 and TRBJ2-3; D not resolved. The specimen comprised peripheral blood, sampled on day 0 of AZD1222 vaccination. The CDR3 reads CASSLLEWVTDTQYF. The CDR3 nucleotides read TGTGCCAGCAGTTTATTGGAGTGGGTGACAGATACGCAGTATTTT.